Each of the 3 T cell receptor beta chains below was sequenced from the same sample in a study of blood T cell repertoires in COVID-19 (dated by TCRdb to about 2020). Library preparation employed the immunoSEQ multiplex PCR assay. In its TCRdb copy, this immuneACCESS table keeps in-frame sequences only and misses some clones. Where compared with another copy, unresolved V genes explain less than half of these, and the others have no known cause. The sample records under 45,000 clones, about 80% of which are singletons. The ten biggest clones cover less than 25% of the sample. Sequenced input: peripheral blood. These receptor sequences come from a human donor with acute or convalescent COVID-19. The donor label of this sample is uncertain.

As to this clone: Other DNA sequences in the same sample also yield this CDR3. The rearrangement links TRBV28 to TRBJ1-2; D is ambiguous. In germline, CDR1 is MDHEN, CDR2 SYDVKM. V was cut by 3 bases and J by 4 bases, with 9 bases left in between. CDR3 size: 13 residues. CDR3 bases: TGTGCCAGCAGTTTGACGGGATCCTATGGCTACACCTTC. This gives the protein CASSLTGSYGYTF.

This chain joins TRBV28 and TRBJ1-2; D remains ambiguous. V lost 7 bases, J lost 1 base, and 4 bases lay in between. The CDR3 is made up of 11 amino acids. Germline V gives CDR1 MDHEN, CDR2 SYDVKM. The CDR3 DNA follows: TGTGCCAGCACGGGTAACTATGGCTACACCTTC. Translation: CASTGNYGYTF.

This clone was picked up one time. The chain carries TRBV14 and TRBJ2-3, with 13 bases fitting TRBD2. Germline V CDR1 and CDR2: SGHDN, FVKESK. The CDR3 covers 22 residues. V gave up 0 bases and J gave up 0 bases; unmatched junction bases: 15. CDR3 DNA sequence: TGTGCCAGCAGCCAAGATCCCCTACTAGCGGGGGGGCCATGGGTCAGCACAGATACGCAGTATTTT. It encodes CASSQDPLLAGGPWVSTDTQYF.